Presented here are 16 T cell receptor beta chains from one specimen sequenced in a study of OX40 agonist ivuxolimab in advanced cancers. Generated by immunoSEQ multiplex PCR, the TCRdb table keeps only in-frame clones and is missing some. In the table there are around 94,000 clones, 92% of which are singletons. Sequencing was performed on CD4+ or CD8+ T cells sorted from blood, taken in a trial of the OX40 agonist ivuxolimab. The receptor source for this set is an adult with an advanced solid tumor such as melanoma, head and neck, liver or kidney cancer.

The genes are TRBV5-6 and TRBJ2-1; D call uncertain. The germline V gene has CDR1 SGHDT and CDR2 YYEEEE. Trimming removed 2 bases at V and 5 bases at J, with 5 bases between. CDR3 size: 12 residues. In nucleotides, the CDR3 is TGTGCCAGCAGCTTCGGCGACAATGAGCAGTTCTTC. Translating gives CASSFGDNEQFF.

J is TRBJ1-1 and V is TRBV5-6; tentative D call: TRBD1 (5 bases). V shed 2 bases and J shed 4 bases, with 6 bases lying between them. CDR1 SGHDT and CDR2 YYEEEE come from the germline V gene. This CDR3 contains 12 residues. This chain's CDR3 is CASSLGTTEAFF. The CDR3 coding sequence is TGTGCCAGCAGCTTAGGGACCACTGAAGCTTTCTTT. Complete variable domain (other parts from reference TRBV5-6 and TRBJ1-1): DAGVTQSPTHLIKTRGQQVTLRCSPKSGHDTVSWYQQALGQGPQFIFQYYEEEERQRGNFPDRFSGHQFPNYSSELNVNALLLGDSALYLCASSLGTTEAFFGQGTRLTVV.

CDR3 loop: CASSRELTGRHGYTF. For the CDR3, the DNA is TGTGCCAGCTCGAGGGAGTTGACAGGGAGGCATGGCTACACCTTC. The chain links TRBV27 to TRBJ1-2, with TRBD1 identical over 7 bases. The CDR3 extends over 15 amino acids. Germline lookup yields CDR1 MNHEY and CDR2 SMNVEV (reference sequence). Trimming removed 8 bases from V and 6 bases from J; junction bases left unmatched: 15.

Written as DNA, the CDR3 is TGTGCCAGCAGTTCACAGCGGAACCAAGAGACCCAGTACTTC. Translation gives CASSSQRNQETQYF. This rearrangement joins TRBV27 to TRBJ2-5, with D possibly TRBD2 on 5 matching bases. The germline V gene has CDR1 MNHEY and CDR2 SMNVEV (reference sequence). This CDR3 contains 14 residues. V was trimmed by 4 bases and J by 0 bases, leaving 9 bases between them.

This clone was counted a few times. The chain uses TRBV19 and TRBJ2-2; the match to TRBD2 covers 8 bases. Germline trimming cut 3 bases from V and 1 base from J; bases unmatched to any gene: 4. CDR3 length: 16 residues. Per germline, CDR1 LNHDA and CDR2 SQIVND (reference sequence). The CDR3 nucleotides are TGTGCCAGTAGTATCTGGCTAGCGGGGAACACCGGGGAGCTGTTTTTT. It is translated as CASSIWLAGNTGELFF. The full variable domain, completed using reference TRBV19 and TRBJ2-2, is DGGITQSPKYLFRKEGQNVTLSCEQNLNHDAMYWYRQDPGQGLRLIYYSQIVNDFQKGDIAEGYSVSREKKESFPLTVTSAQKNPTAFYLCASSIWLAGNTGELFFGEGSRLTVL.

The rearrangement joins TRBV9 to TRBJ1-2; 8 nucleotides match TRBD1. Germline V CDR1 and CDR2: SGDLS, YYNGEE. V was pared by 0 bases and J by 8 bases, with 12 bases of the junction left unmatched. The CDR3 is made up of 16 amino acids. The CDR3 DNA sequence: TGTGCCAGCAGCGTAGGCTCCGGACAGGGAGCGCTAGGCTACACCTTC. Residues: CASSVGSGQGALGYTF.

The rearrangement joins TRBV25-1 to TRBJ2-5, with unresolved D. Trimming pared 4 bases from V and 2 bases from J, leaving 5 bases between. In germline, CDR1 is MGHDK, CDR2 SYGVNS. The CDR3 extends over 12 amino acids. CDR3 in amino acids: CASSGHQETQYF. CDR3 in DNA: TGTGCCAGCAGTGGCCATCAAGAGACCCAGTACTTC.

The chain employs TRBV19 and TRBJ2-7; D not certain. This CDR3 has 12 amino acids. Trimming took 4 bases from V and 2 from J, leaving 6 bases between them. Germline CDR1 reads LNHDA; CDR2 reads SQIVND (reference sequence). The CDR3 sequence is CASSKFPYEQYF. In DNA form, the CDR3 reads TGTGCCAGTAGTAAGTTTCCCTACGAGCAGTACTTC.

The chain links TRBV7-6 to TRBJ2-1, with D possibly TRBD1 on 5 matching bases. V was shortened by 2 bases and J by 7 bases, with 12 bases between the two germline ends. The CDR3 is 14 amino acids. In germline, CDR1 is SGHVS, CDR2 FNYEAQ. CDR3 sequence reads: CASSLMGRLNEQFF. CDR3 DNA: TGTGCCAGCAGCTTAATGGGGCGGTTGAATGAGCAGTTCTTC.

The V gene is TRBV29-1, the J gene TRBJ1-1; D unresolved. The V end was cut by 2 bases, the J end by 3 bases, with 13 bases between. CDR1 SQVTM and CDR2 ANQGSEA come from the germline V gene. The CDR3 loop spans 14 amino acids. CDR3 protein: CSVEIGMADTEAFF. The CDR3 DNA reads TGCAGCGTTGAAATAGGGATGGCGGACACTGAAGCTTTCTTT.

This clone has only one observation. The chain combines TRBV4-1 with TRBJ1-2; D is uncertain. CDR3 length: 15 amino acids. V lost 0 bases to trimming and J lost 1 base, with 9 bases between them. Germline-derived CDR1 and CDR2 are MGHRA and YSYEKL. The CDR3 sequence is CASSQENNNNYGYTF. The CDR3 nucleotides are TGCGCCAGCAGCCAAGAAAATAACAATAACTATGGCTACACCTTC.

The chain carries TRBV5-6 and TRBJ1-1; D possibly corresponds to TRBD1 (5 bases). Trimming removed 4 bases from V and 1 base from J, with 14 bases in between. Germline V gene data show CDR1 as SGHDT and CDR2 as YYEEEE. This CDR3 is 15 amino acids long. CDR3 in DNA: TGTGCCAGCAGCCTACAAGGGGAGGGGAACACTGAAGCTTTCTTT. Amino acids: CASSLQGEGNTEAFF.

The chain employs TRBV5-6 and TRBJ2-2, with TRBD1 as a possible D gene (5 bases). This CDR3 is 16 amino acids long. Germline CDR1 SGHDT, CDR2 YYEEEE. Trimming took 4 bases from V and 1 from J, leaving 14 bases between them. Written as DNA, the CDR3 is TGTGCCAGCAGCCAGGGTACCGACGGGAACACCGGGGAGCTGTTTTTT. Amino acid sequence: CASSQGTDGNTGELFF.

This chain uses TRBV6-1 with TRBJ1-1, with 8 bases matching TRBD1. The trim removed 2 bases at V and 5 bases at J, leaving 1 base unmatched. Per germline, CDR1 MNHNS and CDR2 SASEGT. The CDR3 length is 13 residues. The CDR3 reads CASSEYRGTEAFF. In DNA, the CDR3 is TGTGCCAGCAGTGAATACAGGGGGACTGAAGCTTTCTTT.

Comment on this clone: The same CDR3 can be traced to other DNA sequences in this sample. The chain employs TRBV19 and TRBJ2-7, with 8 bases lining up with TRBD1. V lost 1 base, J lost 4 bases, and 3 bases stayed unmatched. The CDR3 consists of 14 residues. Germline CDR1 LNHDA, CDR2 SQIVND (reference sequence). The CDR3 bases are TGTGCCAGTAGTATAGGGACAGGGCGGTACGAGCAGTACTTC. It translates to CASSIGTGRYEQYF.

The chain recombines TRBV5-1 with TRBJ2-7; tentatively, D is TRBD1 or TRBD2 (5 bases each). Trimming took off 2 bases at V and 3 bases at J, with 12 bases between the two ends. The CDR3 is 14 residues long. Germline CDR1 is SGHRS and CDR2 is YFSETQ. The CDR3 protein is CASSFSGTGYEQYF. The CDR3 nucleotides read TGCGCCAGCAGCTTCTCGGGAACAGGCTACGAGCAGTACTTC.